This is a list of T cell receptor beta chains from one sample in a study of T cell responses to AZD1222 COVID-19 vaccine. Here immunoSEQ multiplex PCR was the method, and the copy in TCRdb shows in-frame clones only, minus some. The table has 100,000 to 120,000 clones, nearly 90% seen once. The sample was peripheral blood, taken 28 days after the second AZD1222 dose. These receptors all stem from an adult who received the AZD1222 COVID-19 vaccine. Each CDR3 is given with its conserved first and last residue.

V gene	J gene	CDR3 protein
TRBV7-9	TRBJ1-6	CASSLSGEQSPLHF
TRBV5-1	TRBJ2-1	CASSPRGSGIPPDEQFF
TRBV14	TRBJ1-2	CASSPLENYGYTF
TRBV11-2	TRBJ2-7	CASSSETGRSYEQYF
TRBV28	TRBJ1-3	CASSSTGRNTIYF
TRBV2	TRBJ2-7	CASSAEAWAGREQYF
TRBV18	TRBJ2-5	CASSQAGQGRQTQYF
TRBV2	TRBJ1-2	CASSAGTGERGGYTF
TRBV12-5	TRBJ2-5	CASGPGTGDGTQYF
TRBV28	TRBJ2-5	CASSWEGGLETQYF
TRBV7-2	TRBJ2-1	CASSLTRLAGGHYEQFF
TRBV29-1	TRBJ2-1	CSVGSSGRNEQFF
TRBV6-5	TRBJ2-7	CASSYAAGGSIYEQYF
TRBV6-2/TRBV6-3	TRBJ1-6	CASSTRQFGSPLHF
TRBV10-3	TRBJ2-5	CAISGGTSDSETQYF
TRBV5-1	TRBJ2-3	CASSSGQAGTDTQYF
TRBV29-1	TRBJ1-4	CSAGDPGVGEKLFF
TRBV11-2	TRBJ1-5	CASSQGTAINQPQHF
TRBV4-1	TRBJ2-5	CASSQVARGETQYF
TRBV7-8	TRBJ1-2	CASSLARAEYGYTF
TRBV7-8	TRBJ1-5	CASRLTGRAQQDQPQHF
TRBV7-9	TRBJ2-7	CASSPGGSSYEQYF
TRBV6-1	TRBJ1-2	CASSEFWGNYGYTF
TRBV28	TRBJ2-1	CASSFGDRVSYNEQFF
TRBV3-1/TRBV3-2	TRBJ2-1	CASSQPGLAGGWAYNEQFF
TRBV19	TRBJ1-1	CASDRGLNTEAFF
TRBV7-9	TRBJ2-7	CASSLAPIWGSGTYEQYF
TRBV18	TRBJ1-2	CASSRDANYGYTF
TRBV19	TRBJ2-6	CASRDRAAGANVLTF
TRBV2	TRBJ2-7	CASSARVGDYEQYF
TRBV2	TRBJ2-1	CASMAGSSYNEQFF
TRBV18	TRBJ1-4	CASSRSRGLTEKLFF
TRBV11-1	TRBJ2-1	CASSTRTGVTYNEQFF
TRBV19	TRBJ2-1	CASSVSGSPDYNEQFF
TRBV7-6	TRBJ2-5	CASSPTTAHQETQYF
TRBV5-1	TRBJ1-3	CASSFPASSGNTIYF
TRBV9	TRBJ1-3	CASSVGDSSGNTIYF
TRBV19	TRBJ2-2	CASSTGTANTGELFF
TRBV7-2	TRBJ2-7	CASSLEPTGKGEQYF
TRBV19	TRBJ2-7	CASSTGPEDYEQYF
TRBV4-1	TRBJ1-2	CASSQDPSWGSSNYGYTF
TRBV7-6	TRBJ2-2	CASSPLPGQNTGELFF
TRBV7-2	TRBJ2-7	CASSSWDTPYF
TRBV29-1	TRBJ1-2	CSVVPGQRNYGYTF
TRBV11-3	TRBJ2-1	CASSPAGGGPAEQFF